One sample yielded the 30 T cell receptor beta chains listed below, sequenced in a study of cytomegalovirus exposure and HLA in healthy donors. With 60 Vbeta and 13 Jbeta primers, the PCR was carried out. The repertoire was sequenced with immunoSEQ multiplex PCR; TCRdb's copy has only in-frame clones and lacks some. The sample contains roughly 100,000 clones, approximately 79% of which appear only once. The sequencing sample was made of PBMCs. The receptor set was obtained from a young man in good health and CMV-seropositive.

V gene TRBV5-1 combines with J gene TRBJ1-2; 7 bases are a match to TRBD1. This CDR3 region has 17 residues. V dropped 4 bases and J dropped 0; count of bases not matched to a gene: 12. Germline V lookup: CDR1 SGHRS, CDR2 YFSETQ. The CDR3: CASSPAGQAQANYGYTF. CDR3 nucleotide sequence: TGCGCCAGCAGCCCGGCCGGACAGGCGCAGGCTAACTATGGCTACACCTTC.

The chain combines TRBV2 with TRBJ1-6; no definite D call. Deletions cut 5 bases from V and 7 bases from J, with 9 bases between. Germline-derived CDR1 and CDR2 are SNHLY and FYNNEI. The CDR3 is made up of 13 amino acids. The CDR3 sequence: CASSLAGNSPLHF. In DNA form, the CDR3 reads TGTGCCAGCAGTTTGGCAGGCAATTCACCCCTCCACTTT.

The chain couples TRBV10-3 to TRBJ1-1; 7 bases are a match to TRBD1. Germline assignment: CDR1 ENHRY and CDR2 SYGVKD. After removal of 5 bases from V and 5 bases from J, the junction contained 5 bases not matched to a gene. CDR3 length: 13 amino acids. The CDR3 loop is CAISWDRGTEAFF. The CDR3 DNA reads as TGTGCCATCAGTTGGGACAGAGGGACTGAAGCTTTCTTT.

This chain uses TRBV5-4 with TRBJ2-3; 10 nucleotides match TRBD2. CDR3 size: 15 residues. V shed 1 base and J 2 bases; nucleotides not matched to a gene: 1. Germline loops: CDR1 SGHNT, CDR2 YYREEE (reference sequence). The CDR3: CASSLTSGATDTQYF. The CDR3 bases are TGTGCCAGCAGCTTGACTAGCGGGGCCACAGATACGCAGTATTTT. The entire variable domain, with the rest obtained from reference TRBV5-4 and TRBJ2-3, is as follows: ETGVTQSPTHLIKTRGQQVTLRCSSQSGHNTVSWYQQALGQGPQFIFQYYREEENGRGNFPPRFSGLQFPNYSSELNVNALELDDSALYLCASSLTSGATDTQYFGPGTRLTVL.

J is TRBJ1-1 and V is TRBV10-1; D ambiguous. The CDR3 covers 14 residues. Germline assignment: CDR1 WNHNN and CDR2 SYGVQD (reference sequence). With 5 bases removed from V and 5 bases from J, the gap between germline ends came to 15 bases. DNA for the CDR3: TGCGCCAGCAGTTCTACTCTCCAGGAAACTGAAGCTTTCTTT. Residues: CASSSTLQETEAFF.

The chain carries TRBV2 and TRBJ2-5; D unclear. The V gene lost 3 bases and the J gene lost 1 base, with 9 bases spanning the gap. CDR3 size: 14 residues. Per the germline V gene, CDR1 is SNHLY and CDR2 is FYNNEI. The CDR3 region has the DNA TGTGCCAGCAGTGACCAACAGACCCAAGAGACCCAGTACTTC. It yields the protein CASSDQQTQETQYF. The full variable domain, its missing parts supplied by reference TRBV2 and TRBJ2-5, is EPEVTQTPSHQVTQMGQEVILRCVPISNHLYFYWYRQILGQKVEFLVSFYNNEISEKSEIFDDQFSVERPDGSNFTLKIRSTKLEDSAMYFCASSDQQTQETQYFGPGTRLLVL.

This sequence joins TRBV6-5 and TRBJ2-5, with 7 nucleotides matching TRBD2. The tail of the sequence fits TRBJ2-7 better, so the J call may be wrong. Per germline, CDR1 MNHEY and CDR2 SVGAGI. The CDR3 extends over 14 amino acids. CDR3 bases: TGTGCCAGCAGTCTCACCGAGCGGGGCTACGAGCAGTACTTC. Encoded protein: CASSLTERGYEQYF.

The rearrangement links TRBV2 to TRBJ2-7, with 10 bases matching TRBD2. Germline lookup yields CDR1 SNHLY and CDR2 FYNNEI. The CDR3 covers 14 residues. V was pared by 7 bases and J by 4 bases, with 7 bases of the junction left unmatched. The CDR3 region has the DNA TGTGCCAGCATGGAGCGGGGGGGCAAGTACGAGCAGTACTTC. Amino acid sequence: CASMERGGKYEQYF.

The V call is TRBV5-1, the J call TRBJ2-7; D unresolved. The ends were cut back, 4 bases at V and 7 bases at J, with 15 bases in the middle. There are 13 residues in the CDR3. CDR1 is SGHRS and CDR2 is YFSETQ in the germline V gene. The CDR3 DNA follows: TGCGCCAGCAGCCTACCCCCTTACTTGGAGCAGTACTTC. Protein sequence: CASSLPPYLEQYF.

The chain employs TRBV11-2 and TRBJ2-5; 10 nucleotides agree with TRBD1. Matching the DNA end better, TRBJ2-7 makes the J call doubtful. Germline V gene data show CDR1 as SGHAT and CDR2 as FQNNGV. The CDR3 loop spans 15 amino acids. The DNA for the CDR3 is TGTGCCAGCAGATTCCGGGACAGGGGTTCCTACGAGCAGTACTTC. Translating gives CASRFRDRGSYEQYF.

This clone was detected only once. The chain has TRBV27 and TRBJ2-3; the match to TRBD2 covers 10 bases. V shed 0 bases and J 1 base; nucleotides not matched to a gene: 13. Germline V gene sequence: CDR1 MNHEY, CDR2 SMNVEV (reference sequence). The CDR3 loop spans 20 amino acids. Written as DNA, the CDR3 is TGTGCCAGCAGTTTATCGGGGGAGCTAGCGGGGGCCCAGGGCACAGATACGCAGTATTTT. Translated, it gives CASSLSGELAGAQGTDTQYF.

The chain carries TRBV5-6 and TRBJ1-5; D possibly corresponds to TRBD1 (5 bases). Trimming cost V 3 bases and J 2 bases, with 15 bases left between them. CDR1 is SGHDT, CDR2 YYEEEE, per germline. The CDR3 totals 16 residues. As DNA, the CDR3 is TGTGCCAGCAGCTCCATGTCCAAAGGGGGCAATCAGCCCCAGCATTTT. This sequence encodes CASSSMSKGGNQPQHF.

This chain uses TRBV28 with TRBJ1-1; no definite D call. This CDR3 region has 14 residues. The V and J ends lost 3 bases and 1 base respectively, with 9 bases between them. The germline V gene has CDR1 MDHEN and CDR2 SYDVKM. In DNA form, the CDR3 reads TGTGCCAGCAGTTTTCGGGTCCCGAACACTGAAGCTTTCTTT. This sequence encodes CASSFRVPNTEAFF.

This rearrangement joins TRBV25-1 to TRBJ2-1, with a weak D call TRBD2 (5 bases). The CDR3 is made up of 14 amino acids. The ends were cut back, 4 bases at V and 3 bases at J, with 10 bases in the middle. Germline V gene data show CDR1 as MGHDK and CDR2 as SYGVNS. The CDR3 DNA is TGTGCCAGCAGTGCGACCGACTACTACAATGAGCAGTTCTTC. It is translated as CASSATDYYNEQFF.

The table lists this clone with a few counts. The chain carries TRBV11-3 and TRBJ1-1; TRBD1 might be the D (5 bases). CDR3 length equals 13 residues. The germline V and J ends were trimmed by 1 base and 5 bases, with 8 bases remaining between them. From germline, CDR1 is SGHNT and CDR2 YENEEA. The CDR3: CASSLVGGTEAFF. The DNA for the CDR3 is TGTGCCAGCAGCTTAGTTGGGGGGACTGAAGCTTTCTTT.

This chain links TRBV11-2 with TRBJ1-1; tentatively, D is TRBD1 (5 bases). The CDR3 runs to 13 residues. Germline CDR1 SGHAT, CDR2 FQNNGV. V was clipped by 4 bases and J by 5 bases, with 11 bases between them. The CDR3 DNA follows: TGTGCCAGCAGCTCCGCAGGGCTGACTGAAGCTTTCTTT. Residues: CASSSAGLTEAFF. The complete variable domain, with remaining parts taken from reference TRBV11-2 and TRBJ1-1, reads EAGVAQSPRYKIIEKRQSVAFWCNPISGHATLYWYQQILGQGPKLLIQFQNNGVVDDSQLPKDRFSAERLKGVDSTLKIQPAKLEDSAVYLCASSSAGLTEAFFGQGTRLTVV.

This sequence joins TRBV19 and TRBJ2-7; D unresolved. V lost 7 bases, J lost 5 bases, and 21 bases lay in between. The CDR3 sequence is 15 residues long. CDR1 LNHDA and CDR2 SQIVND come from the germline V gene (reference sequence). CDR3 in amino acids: CASKPRGSEGHEQYF. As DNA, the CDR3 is TGTGCCAGTAAGCCGCGAGGCTCCGAAGGTCACGAGCAGTACTTC.

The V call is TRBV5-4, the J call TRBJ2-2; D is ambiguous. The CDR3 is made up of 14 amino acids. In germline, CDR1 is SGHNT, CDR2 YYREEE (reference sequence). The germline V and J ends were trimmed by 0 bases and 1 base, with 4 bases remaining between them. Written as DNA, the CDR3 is TGTGCCAGCAGCTTGGACAGGAACACCGGGGAGCTGTTTTTT. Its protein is CASSLDRNTGELFF.

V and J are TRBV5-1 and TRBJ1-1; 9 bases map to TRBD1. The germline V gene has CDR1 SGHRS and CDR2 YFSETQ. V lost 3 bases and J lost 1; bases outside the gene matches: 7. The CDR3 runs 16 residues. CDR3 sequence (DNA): TGCGCCAGCAGCTCTGTATACAGGGGGCCGAACACTGAAGCTTTCTTT. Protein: CASSSVYRGPNTEAFF.

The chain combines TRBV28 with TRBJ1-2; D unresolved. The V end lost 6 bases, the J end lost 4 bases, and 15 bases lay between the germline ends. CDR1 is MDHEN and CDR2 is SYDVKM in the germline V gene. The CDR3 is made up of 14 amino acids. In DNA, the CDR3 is TGTGCCAGCAGCCGGCCGAAAGGAGGCTATGGCTACACCTTC. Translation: CASSRPKGGYGYTF.

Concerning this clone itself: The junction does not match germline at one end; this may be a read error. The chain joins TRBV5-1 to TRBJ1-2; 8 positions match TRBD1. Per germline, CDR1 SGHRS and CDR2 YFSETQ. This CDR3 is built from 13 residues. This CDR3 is CASSLGTGSGYPF. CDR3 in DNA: TGCGCCAGCAGCTTGGGGACAGGGTCTGGCTACCCCTTC.

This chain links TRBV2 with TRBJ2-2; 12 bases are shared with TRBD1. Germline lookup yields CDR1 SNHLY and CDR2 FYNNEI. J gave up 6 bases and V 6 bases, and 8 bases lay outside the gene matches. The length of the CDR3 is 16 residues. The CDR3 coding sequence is TGTGCCAGCAGGAGGGACAGGGGGCAGGCAGCCGGGGAGCTGTTTTTT. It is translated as CASRRDRGQAAGELFF.

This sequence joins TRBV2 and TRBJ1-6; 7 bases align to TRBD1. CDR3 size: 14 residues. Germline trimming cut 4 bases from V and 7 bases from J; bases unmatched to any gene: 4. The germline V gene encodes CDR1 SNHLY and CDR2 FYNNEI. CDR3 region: CASSGRQGNSPLHF. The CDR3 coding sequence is TGTGCCAGCAGTGGTCGACAGGGCAATTCACCCCTCCACTTT.

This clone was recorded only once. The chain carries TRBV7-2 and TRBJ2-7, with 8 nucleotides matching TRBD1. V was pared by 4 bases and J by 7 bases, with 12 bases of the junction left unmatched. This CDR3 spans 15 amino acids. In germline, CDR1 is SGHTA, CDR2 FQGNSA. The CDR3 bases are TGTGCCAGCAGCTGGGGCCGTCAGGGGGCCTCGGAGCAGTACTTC. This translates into CASSWGRQGASEQYF.

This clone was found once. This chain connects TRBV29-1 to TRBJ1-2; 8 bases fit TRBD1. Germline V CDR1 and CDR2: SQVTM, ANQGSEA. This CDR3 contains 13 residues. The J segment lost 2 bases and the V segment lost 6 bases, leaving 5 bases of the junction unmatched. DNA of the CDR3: TGCAGCGTAACAGGGGGGAGAAACTATGGCTACACCTTC. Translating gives CSVTGGRNYGYTF.

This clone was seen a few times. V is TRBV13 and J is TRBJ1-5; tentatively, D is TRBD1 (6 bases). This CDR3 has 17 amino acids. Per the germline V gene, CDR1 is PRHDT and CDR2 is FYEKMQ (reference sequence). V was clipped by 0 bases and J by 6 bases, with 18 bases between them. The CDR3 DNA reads TGTGCCAGCAGCTTAGGGCCTCTTACAGGGCTGGGTCAGCCCCAGCATTTT. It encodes CASSLGPLTGLGQPQHF.

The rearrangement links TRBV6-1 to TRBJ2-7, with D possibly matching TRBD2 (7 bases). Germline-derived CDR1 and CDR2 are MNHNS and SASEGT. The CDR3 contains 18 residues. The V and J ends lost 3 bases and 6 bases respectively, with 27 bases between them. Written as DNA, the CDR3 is TGTGCCAGCAGTGATCATTTAATGGGACAAGGGGGGGGTTCCGAGCAGTACTTC. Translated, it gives CASSDHLMGQGGGSEQYF.

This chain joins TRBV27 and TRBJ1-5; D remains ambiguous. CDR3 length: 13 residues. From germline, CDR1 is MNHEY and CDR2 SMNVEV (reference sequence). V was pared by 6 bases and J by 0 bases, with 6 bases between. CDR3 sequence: CASRAYSNQPQHF. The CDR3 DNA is TGTGCCAGCAGAGCATATAGCAATCAGCCCCAGCATTTT.

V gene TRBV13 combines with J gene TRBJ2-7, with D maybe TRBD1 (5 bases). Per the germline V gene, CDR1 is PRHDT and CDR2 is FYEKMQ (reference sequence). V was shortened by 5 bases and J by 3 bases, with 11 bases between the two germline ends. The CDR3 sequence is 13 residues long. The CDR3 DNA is TGTGCCAGCAGCCGCAGGGATAGCTACGAGCAGTACTTC. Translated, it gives CASSRRDSYEQYF.

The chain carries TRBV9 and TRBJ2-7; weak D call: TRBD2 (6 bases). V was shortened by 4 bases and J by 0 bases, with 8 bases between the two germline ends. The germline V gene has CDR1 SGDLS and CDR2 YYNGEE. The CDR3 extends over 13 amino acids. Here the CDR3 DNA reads TGTGCCAGCAGCCGGGGGATCTCCTACGAGCAGTACTTC. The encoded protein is CASSRGISYEQYF.